The next 10 T cell receptor beta chains were all read from a single sample in a study of vaccination and CD4 T cells after COVID-19. With the Oncomine TCR Beta short-read assay, DNA from cultured CD4+ T cells was sequenced. A single record per CDR3 protein comes from TCRdb applying MiXCR to the PCR reads. The data contain 6,500 or so distinct CDR3 sequences, approximately 50% of them singletons. As for treatment: roughly ten-day PBMC culture with coronavirus spike peptide pools or control peptides (ViraFEST assay). Prior to the COVID-19 pandemic (2011-2018), the unexposed donor's CD4+ T cells were collected. These TCRs are of unknown antigen specificity. Sequenced: CD4+ T cells from blood, cultured in vitro. The receptors derive from a human donor in good health.

This rearrangement joins TRBV6-1 to TRBJ2-3, with 7 bases matching TRBD1. Germline V gene sequence: CDR1 MNHNS, CDR2 SASEGT. V shed 6 bases and J 0 bases; nucleotides not matched to a gene: 0. The CDR3 length is 13 residues. CDR3 amino acids: CASRQGSTDTQYF. The CDR3 coding sequence is TGTGCCAGCAGACAGGGGAGCACAGATACGCAGTATTTT.

This clonotype was observed a handful of times. The J gene is TRBJ1-2, the V gene TRBV23-1; D possibly corresponds to TRBD1 (5 bases). TRBV23-1 is annotated as an ORF whose role is uncertain. The ends were cut back, 0 bases at V and 4 bases at J, with 12 bases in the middle. The CDR3 has 15 residues. The CDR3 DNA is TGCGCCAGCAGTCAATCGCCGGGACTAAGCTATGGCTACACCTTC. It codes for CASSQSPGLSYGYTF.

There are a few counts of this clonotype. The genes are TRBV30 and TRBJ1-5, with D perhaps matching TRBD1 (6 bases). The CDR3 is 13 amino acids. Germline lookup yields CDR1 GTSNPN and CDR2 SVGIG (reference sequence). Trimming took off 2 bases at V and 7 bases at J, with 12 bases between the two ends. The CDR3 is CAWSTGLGQPQHF. The CDR3 nucleotides read TGTGCCTGGAGTACAGGGCTCGGCCAGCCCCAGCATTTT.

The chain uses TRBV11-2 and TRBJ1-2; tentatively, D is TRBD1 (6 bases). The V gene's germline CDR1 is SGHAT and CDR2 FQNNGV. Trimming removed 3 bases at V and 4 bases at J, with 15 bases between. This CDR3 has 15 residues. CDR3 sequence: CASSFQPGVGYGYTF. The CDR3 nucleotides read TGTGCCAGCAGCTTCCAGCCAGGGGTTGGCTATGGCTACACCTTC. Complete variable domain (other parts from reference TRBV11-2 and TRBJ1-2): EAGVAQSPRYKIIEKRQSVAFWCNPISGHATLYWYQQILGQGPKLLIQFQNNGVVDDSQLPKDRFSAERLKGVDSTLKIQPAKLEDSAVYLCASSFQPGVGYGYTFGSGTRLTVV.

The chain joins TRBV7-2 to TRBJ1-1; possibly TRBD1 for D (6 bases). Germline-derived CDR1 and CDR2 are SGHTA and FQGNSA. V was pared by 1 base and J by 5 bases, with 14 bases between. This CDR3 region has 15 residues. The CDR3 DNA is TGTGCCAGCAGCTTAGGAGGGGGGTTTGGGACTGAAGCTTTCTTT. It yields the protein CASSLGGGFGTEAFF.

This clonotype was seen a handful of times. The chain links TRBV6-1 to TRBJ2-7; D gene ambiguous. This CDR3 contains 15 residues. Germline V lookup: CDR1 MNHNS, CDR2 SASEGT. The V gene lost 8 bases and the J gene lost 0 bases, with 17 bases spanning the gap. Here the CDR3 reads CASSTPPRPSYEQYF. The CDR3 coding sequence is TGTGCCAGCTCCACTCCCCCACGGCCCTCCTACGAGCAGTACTTC.

The chain carries TRBV29-1 and TRBJ1-2; D may be TRBD1 (5 bases). There are 12 residues in the CDR3. The V gene's germline CDR1 is SQVTM and CDR2 ANQGSEA. Trimming pared 5 bases from V and 5 bases from J, leaving 12 bases between. CDR3 DNA sequence: TGCAGCGTTAGGGAAGGGGTTTATGGCTACACCTTC. The encoded protein is CSVREGVYGYTF. Filled out from reference TRBV29-1 and TRBJ1-2, the complete variable domain reads SAVISQKPSRDICQRGTSLTIQCQVDSQVTMMFWYRQQPGQSLTLIATANQGSEATYESGFVIDKFPISRPNLTFSTLTVSNMSPEDSSIYLCSVREGVYGYTFGSGTRLTVV.

The sample holds a few counts of this clonotype. V usage is TRBV6-1 and J usage is TRBJ1-1; no definite D call. The CDR3 consists of 11 residues. Trimming shortened V by 7 bases and J by 2 bases, and 5 bases separated the two germline ends. Germline V lookup: CDR1 MNHNS, CDR2 SASEGT. CDR3 coding DNA: TGTGCCAGCATGAGAAACACTGAAGCTTTCTTT. This codes for CASMRNTEAFF.

The chain carries TRBV27 and TRBJ1-2, with a possible D match to TRBD1 (6 bases). The CDR3 has 13 residues. Between the trimmed V and J ends, which lost 6 bases and 7 bases, there was a span of 15 bases. Per the germline V gene, CDR1 is MNHEY and CDR2 is SMNVEV (reference sequence). CDR3 sequence reads: CASRQGSVLGYTF. The CDR3, as DNA: TGTGCCAGCAGACAGGGTAGTGTGCTTGGCTACACCTTC.

This clonotype was observed a handful of times. The rearrangement joins TRBV7-9 to TRBJ1-2, with 10 nucleotides matching TRBD1. The CDR3 is 16 amino acids. Germline CDR1 is SEHNR and CDR2 is FQNEAQ (reference sequence). V shed 0 bases, J shed 8 bases, and the junction held 9 bases outside the gene matches. For the CDR3, the DNA is TGTGCCAGCAGCTTAGCTGGGGGACAGGGGACGCTAGGCTACACCTTC. This codes for CASSLAGGQGTLGYTF.